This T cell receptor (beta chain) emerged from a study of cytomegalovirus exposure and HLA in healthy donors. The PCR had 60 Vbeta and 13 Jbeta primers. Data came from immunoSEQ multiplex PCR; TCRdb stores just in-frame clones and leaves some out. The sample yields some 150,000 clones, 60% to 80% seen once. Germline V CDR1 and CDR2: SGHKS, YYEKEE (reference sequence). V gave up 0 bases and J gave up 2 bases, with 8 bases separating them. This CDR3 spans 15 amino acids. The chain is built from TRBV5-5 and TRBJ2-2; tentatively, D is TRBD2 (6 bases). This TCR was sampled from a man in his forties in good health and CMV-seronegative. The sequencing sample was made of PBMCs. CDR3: CASSLGTTNTGELFF. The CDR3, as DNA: TGTGCCAGCAGCTTGGGGACTACCAACACCGGGGAGCTGTTTTTT. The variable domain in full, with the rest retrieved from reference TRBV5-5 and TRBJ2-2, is DAGVTQSPTHLIKTRGQQVTLRCSPISGHKSVSWYQQVLGQGPQFIFQYYEKEERGRGNFPDRFSARQFPNYSSELNVNALLLGDSALYLCASSLGTTNTGELFFGEGSRLTVL.